These 8 T cell receptor beta chains were all obtained from the same sample, sequenced in a study of beta chain features in type 1 diabetes. General study points: Type 1 diabetes patients had TCRB CDR3s that were shorter (moderately but significantly so) in all four CD4+ subsets.

These receptors have no known antigen. The entirety of the isolated RNA underwent reverse transcription, so expressed TCRB transcripts were sequenced. The repertoire was sequenced with immunoSEQ multiplex PCR; TCRdb's copy has only in-frame clones and lacks some. This repertoire shows about 340,000 clones, approximately 10% found once; its top ten account for less than 1.2%. Material for sequencing was central memory CD4+ T cells from blood. These receptors were collected from a man aged 30 to 39 with type 1 diabetes.

V usage is TRBV6-5 and J usage is TRBJ2-1; D possibly corresponds to TRBD2 (6 bases). With 6 bases removed from V and 3 bases from J, the gap between germline ends came to 12 bases. The CDR3 is 14 residues long. Germline CDR1 MNHEY, CDR2 SVGAGI. The CDR3 region has the DNA TGTGCCAGCAGCCGGGACTTCTACTACAATGAGCAGTTCTTC. Protein product: CASSRDFYYNEQFF.

This clone was detected a few times. The V and J genes are TRBV5-1 and TRBJ1-1; 12 positions match TRBD1. Germline CDR1 reads SGHRS; CDR2 reads YFSETQ. The CDR3 has 17 residues. V was pared by 3 bases and J by 0 bases, with 6 bases of the junction left unmatched. The CDR3 protein is CASSSRGQGALNTEAFF. DNA for the CDR3: TGCGCCAGCAGCTCAAGGGGACAGGGGGCTTTGAACACTGAAGCTTTCTTT.

The chain joins TRBV28 to TRBJ2-5; D unresolved. Looked up from germline, CDR1 is MDHEN and CDR2 is SYDVKM. The CDR3 loop spans 13 amino acids. Trimming cost V 3 bases and J 3 bases, with 8 bases left between them. CDR3 residues: CASSLSHEETQYF. As DNA, the CDR3 is TGTGCCAGCAGTTTGTCCCACGAAGAGACCCAGTACTTC.

This clone appeared a few times. The rearrangement joins TRBV4-1 to TRBJ1-1; D is uncertain. Germline lookup yields CDR1 MGHRA and CDR2 YSYEKL. The germline V and J ends were trimmed by 5 bases and 1 base, with 8 bases remaining between them. The CDR3 runs to 13 residues. CDR3 region: CASSLSGNTEAFF. The CDR3 DNA reads TGCGCCAGCAGCTTGTCGGGGAACACTGAAGCTTTCTTT.

The chain combines TRBV7-8 with TRBJ2-1; tentatively, D is TRBD2 (6 bases). Looked up from germline, CDR1 is SGHVS and CDR2 is FQNEAQ. Trimming took 1 base from V and 13 from J, leaving 11 bases between them. This CDR3 region has 12 residues. The CDR3 DNA reads as TGTGCCAGCAGCTTAGAAAGAGCGGGCCAGTTCTTC. It encodes CASSLERAGQFF.

This clone came up many times. This sequence joins TRBV7-9 and TRBJ2-7; TRBD2 might be the D (6 bases). V lost 3 bases to trimming and J lost 7 bases, with 10 bases between them. Germline loops: CDR1 SEHNR, CDR2 FQNEAQ (reference sequence). The CDR3 runs 12 residues. The CDR3 DNA is TGTGCCAGCAGCTTCGGAGCGGGTGAGCAGTACTTC. Its translation is CASSFGAGEQYF.

The genes are TRBV7-9 and TRBJ2-5; tentatively, D is TRBD2 (5 bases). Germline CDR1 reads SEHNR; CDR2 reads FQNEAQ (reference sequence). Trimming removed 3 bases from V and 7 bases from J, with 15 bases in between. CDR3 size: 14 residues. The DNA of the CDR3 is TGTGCCAGCAGCTTGGAGACGGACTTGGGGACCCAGTACTTC. Residues: CASSLETDLGTQYF.

The table lists this clone with many counts. The chain is built from TRBV5-6 and TRBJ2-7; D call uncertain. The V gene lost 2 bases and the J gene lost 0 bases, with 12 bases spanning the gap. This CDR3 comprises 15 residues. Germline V gene lookup returns CDR1 SGHDT and CDR2 YYEEEE. The CDR3 loop is CASSFGLLSSYEQYF. CDR3 nucleotide sequence: TGTGCCAGCAGCTTTGGTCTATTATCCTCCTACGAGCAGTACTTC.